This TCR beta chain was retrieved from a study of neoadjuvant anti-PD-1 for oral cavity cancer. This clone was counted a single time. Sequenced by immunoSEQ multiplex PCR; TCRdb stores in-frame clones only, minus some. In the table there are around 12,000 clones, roughly 60% of which are singletons. Trimming took 2 bases from V and 1 from J, leaving 8 bases between them. The length of the CDR3 is 13 residues. Germline CDR1 GTSNPN, CDR2 SVGIG (reference sequence). V usage is TRBV30 and J usage is TRBJ1-1; unclear D gene. This material consisted of tumor tissue, taken before nivolumab (anti-PD-1) treatment. This clonotype was obtained from a person between 35 and 79 years old with oral cavity squamous cell carcinoma. The CDR3 loop reads CAWSSGQNTEAFF. Here the CDR3 DNA reads TGTGCCTGGAGTTCTGGTCAGAACACTGAAGCTTTCTTT. The full variable domain, with the rest looked up from reference TRBV30 and TRBJ1-1, is SQTIHQWPATLVQPVGSPLSLECTVEGTSNPNLYWYRQAAGRGLQLLFYSVGIGQISSEVPQNLSASRPQDRQFILSSKKLLLSDSGFYLCAWSSGQNTEAFFGQGTRLTVV.